The rows below give T cell receptor beta chains drawn from one sample of a study of T-cell memory formation after mild COVID-19. TCRdb itself ran the 5' RACE reads through MiXCR, one entry per CDR3 protein. The sample has 450,000 to 650,000 distinct CDR3 sequences, roughly 18% seen once. Sequences were obtained from PBMCs or a T cell subset sorted from them (not recorded which). The receptors originated from an adult woman who had mild COVID-19 (a few samples of this study predate the infection). Cell type and time point are not known. Each CDR3 is given with its conserved first and last residue. The order of the fields is V gene, J gene, CDR3 length, D gene, clone size, CDR3 DNA, CDR3 protein. A D gene is named only where the DNA matches it firmly. Where a row states a size, it is once, few, many or the class of an expanded clone; other rows omit it.

TRBV30	TRBJ2-3	16	TRBD1	NA	TGTGCCTGGAGTGGGGGACAGGGGGCGAGCACAGATACGCAGTATTTT	CAWSGGQGASTDTQYF
TRBV20-1	TRBJ2-6	16	TRBD1	few	TGCAGTGCTAGTTGGCAGGGGGCAAGTGGGGCCAACGTCCTGACTTTC	CSASWQGASGANVLTF
TRBV7-2	TRBJ2-7	14	NA	NA	TGTGCCAGCAGCCTCCAGGGGAGAGGCTACGAGCAGTACTTC	CASSLQGRGYEQYF
TRBV3-1	TRBJ2-3	15	NA	many	TGTGCCAGCAGCCAAGGAGCTAGATACACAGATACGCAGTATTTT	CASSQGARYTDTQYF
TRBV20-1	TRBJ1-2	16	TRBD1	many	TGCAGTGCCCAATCTCCCCGGGACAGGGGGCGTCATGGCTACACCTTC	CSAQSPRDRGRHGYTF
TRBV5-1	TRBJ2-1	16	TRBD1	few	TGCGCCAGCAGCCCACCGCGAGGGACAGGGGAAAATGAGCAGTTCTTC	CASSPPRGTGENEQFF
TRBV11-2	TRBJ2-2	15	NA	few	TGTGCCAGCAGCTTATTGAAGGGGCAAACCGGGGAGCTGTTTTTT	CASSLLKGQTGELFF
TRBV6-5	TRBJ2-5	14	TRBD1	NA	TGTGCCAGCAGTGGACAGGGGTTGGAGGAGACCCAGTACTTC	CASSGQGLEETQYF
TRBV24-1	TRBJ2-2	13	TRBD2	few	TGTGCCACCACGGGGGGAAGCACCGGGGAGCTGTTTTTT	CATTGGSTGELFF
TRBV15	TRBJ1-1	14	TRBD1	NA	TGTGCCACCAGCAGGAGGACAGGGCACACTGAAGCTTTCTTT	CATSRRTGHTEAFF
TRBV12-3/TRBV12-4	TRBJ2-5	12	NA	NA	TGTGCCAGCAGCCATACCCAAGAGACCCAGTACTTC	CASSHTQETQYF